This entry lists 22 T cell receptor beta chains sequenced from one sample in a study of blood T cell repertoires in COVID-19. Produced via immunoSEQ multiplex PCR; TCRdb's table is partial and in-frame only. The sample holds tens of thousands of clones, 89% seen once. The sample taken for sequencing was peripheral blood. Every receptor here comes from a man in his sixties with COVID-19, enrolled during active disease.

The chain is built from TRBV25-1 and TRBJ1-2, with TRBD1 identical over 8 bases. From germline, CDR1 is MGHDK and CDR2 SYGVNS. V dropped 4 bases and J dropped 3; count of bases not matched to a gene: 4. The CDR3 has 14 residues. The chain's CDR3 is CASSGDRGDYGYTF. CDR3 nucleotides: TGTGCCAGCAGTGGAGACAGGGGCGACTATGGCTACACCTTC.

The rearrangement links TRBV28 to TRBJ2-7; 8 bases are shared with TRBD1. With 5 bases clipped from V and 0 bases from J, the junction kept 6 bases outside the gene matches. CDR3 length: 15 residues. Per germline, CDR1 MDHEN and CDR2 SYDVKM. The CDR3 reads CASSSRDRYSYEQYF. The CDR3 DNA is TGTGCCAGCAGTAGCCGGGACAGGTACTCCTACGAGCAGTACTTC. Drawing the rest from reference TRBV28 and TRBJ2-7, the complete variable domain is DVKVTQSSRYLVKRTGEKVFLECVQDMDHENMFWYRQDPGLGLRLIYFSYDVKMKEKGDIPEGYSVSREKKERFSLILESASTNQTSMYLCASSSRDRYSYEQYFGPGTRLTVT.

This chain connects TRBV5-1 to TRBJ2-1; 13 positions match TRBD2. The germline gives CDR1 SGHRS, CDR2 YFSETQ. Trimming took 2 bases from V and 4 from J; bases not matched to a gene: 6. The CDR3 sequence is 17 residues long. DNA for the CDR3: TGCGCCAGCAGCTTTCCCGGGACTAGCGGGATTTACAATGAGCAGTTCTTC. It translates to CASSFPGTSGIYNEQFF.

The V gene is TRBV18, the J gene TRBJ1-5; 10 bases are shared with TRBD1. CDR1 and CDR2 (germline): KGHSH, LQKENI. J was trimmed by 6 bases and V by 6 bases; bases with no gene match: 11. The CDR3 is made up of 16 amino acids. CDR3 amino acids: CASSPGRQGAIQPQHF. DNA for the CDR3: TGTGCCAGCTCCCCTGGGAGACAGGGGGCGATTCAGCCCCAGCATTTT.

The chain employs TRBV6-5 and TRBJ2-2; D is unclear. The CDR3 runs 13 residues. Germline V gene lookup returns CDR1 MNHEY and CDR2 SVGAGI. Trimming took off 7 bases at V and 0 bases at J, with 6 bases between the two ends. CDR3 amino acids: CASTTPNTGELFF. CDR3 DNA: TGTGCCAGCACTACCCCGAACACCGGGGAGCTGTTTTTT.

The table lists this clone with a few counts. The CDR3 sequence is CASSLDIAERGRTEAFF. For the CDR3, the DNA is TGTGCCAGCAGCTTAGATATCGCGGAGAGGGGGCGGACTGAAGCTTTCTTT. The V and J genes are TRBV11-2 and TRBJ1-1; TRBD1 matches 7 bases. J lost 5 bases, V lost 0 bases, and 12 bases had no gene match. The germline V gene has CDR1 SGHAT and CDR2 FQNNGV. The CDR3 extends over 17 amino acids.

The V gene is TRBV3-1 (or the pseudogene TRBV3-2), the J gene TRBJ1-4; D gene uncertain. The germline CDR1 and CDR2 sequences are LGHDT and YNNKEL (reference sequence). The CDR3 consists of 12 residues. V shed 4 bases and J shed 7 bases, with 7 bases lying between them. In DNA, the CDR3 is TGTGCCAGCAGCCTCCTGAGTGAAAAACTGTTTTTT. It is translated as CASSLLSEKLFF.

The J gene is TRBJ2-1, the V gene TRBV10-1; 8 bases map to TRBD2. This CDR3 contains 14 residues. After removal of 0 bases from V and 6 bases from J, the junction contained 1 base not matched to a gene. Germline V gene data show CDR1 as WNHNN and CDR2 as SYGVQD (reference sequence). CDR3 loop: CASSESSGSNEQFF. The DNA for the CDR3 is TGCGCCAGCAGTGAGTCGAGCGGGAGCAATGAGCAGTTCTTC.

This chain uses TRBV5-4 with TRBJ2-5; 8 bases map to TRBD1. V was clipped by 4 bases and J by 3 bases; unmatched bases: 2. CDR3 length equals 13 residues. The germline gives CDR1 SGHNT, CDR2 YYREEE (reference sequence). Here the CDR3 reads CASSADREETQYF. Written as DNA, the CDR3 is TGTGCCAGCAGCGCGGACAGGGAAGAGACCCAGTACTTC.

The chain has TRBV5-5 and TRBJ2-7; TRBD2 matches 8 bases. The germline gives CDR1 SGHKS, CDR2 YYEKEE (reference sequence). Trimming removed 0 bases from V and 1 base from J; junction bases left unmatched: 6. This CDR3 is built from 16 residues. CDR3 in amino acids: CASSLGVAGLSYEQYF. CDR3 coding DNA: TGTGCCAGCAGCTTGGGGGTAGCGGGGTTATCCTACGAGCAGTACTTC.

The chain recombines TRBV4-3 with TRBJ2-7; perhaps TRBD1 as D (6 bases). Germline V CDR1 and CDR2: LGHNA, YSLEER. The CDR3 sequence is 14 residues long. The germline V and J ends were trimmed by 1 base and 3 bases, with 10 bases remaining between them. The chain's CDR3 is CASSQAAGVYEQYF. For the CDR3, the DNA is TGCGCCAGCAGCCAAGCGGCAGGGGTCTACGAGCAGTACTTC.

The V gene is TRBV7-6, the J gene TRBJ1-3; D gene unclear. V lost 6 bases, J lost 2 bases, and 14 bases lay in between. The V gene's germline CDR1 is SGHVS and CDR2 FNYEAQ. There are 15 residues in the CDR3. CDR3 sequence (DNA): TGTGCCAGCAGTTTTGGGCCGATGACTGGAAACACCATATATTTT. Amino acid sequence: CASSFGPMTGNTIYF.

The chain uses TRBV19 and TRBJ2-3; tentatively, D is TRBD2 (7 bases). The CDR3 covers 14 residues. Deletions cut 5 bases from V and 1 base from J, with 10 bases between. Germline V gene data show CDR1 as LNHDA and CDR2 as SQIVND (reference sequence). CDR3 nucleotide sequence: TGTGCCAGTAGTCAGGGGAGGGGCACAGATACGCAGTATTTT. As protein: CASSQGRGTDTQYF.

V and J are TRBV12-3 or TRBV12-4 and TRBJ1-2; the match to TRBD1 covers 7 bases. J lost 7 bases, V lost 2 bases, and 4 bases had no gene match. CDR3 length equals 13 residues. CDR3 nucleotides: TGTGCCAGCAGTTTAAGTGCAGGGGGTGGCTACACCTTC. It specifies CASSLSAGGGYTF.

The chain links TRBV7-6 to TRBJ2-1, with a tentative D call TRBD1 (6 bases). V lost 4 bases and J lost 6, with 19 bases in between. This CDR3 region has 16 residues. CDR1 is SGHVS, CDR2 FNYEAQ, per germline. The CDR3 protein is CASSYSLDSAGNEQFF. CDR3 sequence (DNA): TGTGCCAGCAGCTATAGTCTGGACAGTGCGGGCAATGAGCAGTTCTTC. The entire variable domain, with the rest obtained from reference TRBV7-6 and TRBJ2-1, is as follows: GAGVSQSPRYKVTKRGQDVALRCDPISGHVSLYWYRQALGQGPEFLTYFNYEAQQDKSGLPNDRFSAERPEGSISTLTIQRTEQRDSAMYRCASSYSLDSAGNEQFFGPGTRLTVL.

The V and J genes are TRBV10-3 and TRBJ1-1; TRBD1 matches 7 bases. Trimming cost V 4 bases and J 6 bases; bases outside gene matches: 2. CDR1 ENHRY and CDR2 SYGVKD come from the germline V gene. This CDR3 contains 12 residues. For the CDR3, the DNA is TGTGCCATCAGTGGGGGACAGCCTGAAGCTTTCTTT. Translation gives CAISGGQPEAFF.

J is TRBJ2-2 and V is TRBV30, with D perhaps TRBD1 (5 bases). Germline V gene sequence: CDR1 GTSNPN, CDR2 SVGIG (reference sequence). The CDR3 is 14 amino acids. Deletions cut 1 base from V and 5 bases from J, with 11 bases between. CDR3 bases: TGTGCCTGGAGTGAAGGGGCGATAACCGGGGAGCTGTTTTTT. As protein: CAWSEGAITGELFF. Filled out from reference TRBV30 and TRBJ2-2, the complete variable domain reads SQTIHQWPATLVQPVGSPLSLECTVEGTSNPNLYWYRQAAGRGLQLLFYSVGIGQISSEVPQNLSASRPQDRQFILSSKKLLLSDSGFYLCAWSEGAITGELFFGEGSRLTVL.

The chain combines TRBV6-5 with TRBJ2-3; D is unclear. V was pared by 2 bases and J by 2 bases, with 11 bases between. Per germline, CDR1 MNHEY and CDR2 SVGAGI. The CDR3 sequence is 15 residues long. The CDR3 DNA is TGTGCCAGCAGTTACGCGCCCATATCCACAGATACGCAGTATTTT. This encodes CASSYAPISTDTQYF.

The chain joins TRBV27 to TRBJ2-7; 10 bases fit TRBD2. The junction had 16 bases not matched to a gene; V was cut back by 7 bases and J by 7 bases. CDR3 length: 16 residues. Germline V gives CDR1 MNHEY, CDR2 SMNVEV (reference sequence). CDR3 DNA: TGTGCCAGCAACCAACGAGCGGGAGGGCCGATTGGGGAGCAGTACTTC. It specifies CASNQRAGGPIGEQYF.

The sample holds a few counts of this clone. The chain recombines TRBV7-3 with TRBJ2-7; 11 nucleotides agree with TRBD1. Losses at the gene ends were 5 bases for V and 6 bases for J; bases not matched to a gene: 3. Per the germline V gene, CDR1 is SGHTA and CDR2 is FQGTGA. This CDR3 contains 13 residues. CDR3 DNA: TGTGCCAGCAGCCCCGGGACAGGGGGCGAGCAGTACTTC. It codes for CASSPGTGGEQYF.

CDR3 in DNA: TGCGCCAGCAGCTTGGGGACTGGGAATCAGCCCCAGCATTTT. Residues: CASSLGTGNQPQHF. This rearrangement joins TRBV5-1 to TRBJ1-5, with D unresolved. CDR1 is SGHRS and CDR2 is YFSETQ in the germline V gene. The CDR3 contains 14 residues. V was pared by 0 bases and J by 4 bases, with 8 bases between.

The chain has TRBV18 and TRBJ1-1, with TRBD1 identical over 10 bases. This CDR3 spans 14 amino acids. V shed 3 bases, J shed 9 bases, and the junction held 7 bases outside the gene matches. Germline-derived CDR1 and CDR2 are KGHSH and LQKENI. For the CDR3, the DNA is TGTGCCAGCTCACCCGGGGACAGGGGTAGTAAAGCTTTCTTT. Translating gives CASSPGDRGSKAFF.